This is a list of T cell receptor beta chains from one sample in a study of cytomegalovirus exposure and HLA in healthy donors. Assay used: immunoSEQ multiplex PCR; TCRdb lists only in-frame clones, some missing. Here the sample spans 100,000 or so clones, roughly 13% being singletons. Sequences were obtained from PBMCs. The receptors originated from a man between 35 and 55 years old in good health and CMV-seropositive. Both conserved end residues are part of each CDR3. D genes are given only for firm matches. Rows may omit the clone size; those that give it use once, few, many or a size class.

>TRBJ1-6|-|TRBV9|-
TGTGCCAGCAGCGTTTTTGCGAATTCACCCCTCCACTTT
CASSVFANSPLHF
>TRBJ2-7|few|TRBV10-3|TRBD1
TGTGCCATCAGTGAGGCTTCCCGGGACAGGTCCCACGAGCAGTACTTC
CAISEASRDRSHEQYF
>TRBJ1-2|-|TRBV29-1|TRBD1
TGCAGCGTTGGCCCGGACAGGGGAATCTATGGCTACACCTTC
CSVGPDRGIYGYTF
>TRBJ2-5|-|TRBV10-3|TRBD2
TGTGCCATCAGTGGGACGCGGGAGGGGAAAGAGACCCAGTACTTC
CAISGTREGKETQYF
>TRBJ2-2|few|TRBV27|TRBD1
TGTGCCAGCAGTTTCGGGACAGGGGGCGTCGGGGAGCTGTTTTTT
CASSFGTGGVGELFF
>TRBJ2-7|-|TRBV5-1|TRBD2
TGCGCCAGCAGCTTGGGACTAGCGCGCGAGCAGTACTTC
CASSLGLAREQYF
>TRBJ1-2|few|TRBV5-4|TRBD1
TGTGCCAGCAGCCGCCGGGAGGGGGCCTCTGGCTACACCTTC
CASSRREGASGYTF
>TRBJ1-1|few|TRBV29-1|-
TGCAGCGTTGGCCGAATGGCTTCTCCTACTGAAGCTTTCTTT
CSVGRMASPTEAFF
>TRBJ1-2|-|TRBV28|TRBD1
TGTGCCAGCAATGACAGGGGGCACGGCTACACCTTC
CASNDRGHGYTF
>TRBJ1-4|-|TRBV11-2|-
TGTGCCAGCAGCTTACGGGGTGCTAATGAAAAACTGTTTTTT
CASSLRGANEKLFF
>TRBJ2-3|-|TRBV9|-
TGTGCCAGCAGCTCCAAACTAAAGGAACCAGATACGCAGTATTTT
CASSSKLKEPDTQYF
>TRBJ2-5|-|TRBV14|-
TGTGCCAGCAGCCAAGGGGCCGGTGCGGAGACCCAGTACTTC
CASSQGAGAETQYF
>TRBJ1-4|-|TRBV28|-
TGTGCCAGCAGTCCCCTAGGACAGACTAATGAAAAACTGTTTTTT
CASSPLGQTNEKLFF
>TRBJ2-5|few|TRBV5-1|TRBD1
TGCGCCAGCAGGACAGGGGCCATTGAGACCCAGTACTTC
CASRTGAIETQYF
>TRBJ2-7|-|TRBV9|TRBD2
TGTGCCAGCAGCGCGACTAGCGGGAGTCCGAACGAGCAGTACTTC
CASSATSGSPNEQYF
>TRBJ2-5|-|TRBV7-7|TRBD1
TGTGCCAGCAGCCCCCCTGCAGGGGGAGCGGAGACCCAGTACTTC
CASSPPAGGAETQYF
>TRBJ2-5|-|TRBV6-5|TRBD2
TGTGCCAGCAGTTACAATAGCGGGAAAGAGACCCAGTACTTC
CASSYNSGKETQYF
>TRBJ2-2|-|TRBV19|TRBD1
TGTGCCAGTAGTATGGGACAGGGAGTCACCGGGGAGCTGTTTTTT
CASSMGQGVTGELFF
>TRBJ2-1|-|TRBV5-1|TRBD2
TGCGCCAGCAGCTTGGAGGCACTAGCGGGGTACAATGAGCAGTTCTTC
CASSLEALAGYNEQFF
>TRBJ1-1|-|TRBV11-2|TRBD1
TGTGCCAGCAGCTTAAACCTTCGGACAGGGAGGTTTACTGAAGCTTTCTTT
CASSLNLRTGRFTEAFF
>TRBJ2-1|few|TRBV5-1|-
TGCGCCAGCAGCTTGGCCGTAGCCCCACAAAATGAGCAGTTCTTC
CASSLAVAPQNEQFF
>TRBJ2-1|few|TRBV19|TRBD1
TGTGCCAGTAGTATAGATGACACAGGGGGCATCAATGAGCAGTTCTTC
CASSIDDTGGINEQFF
>TRBJ1-6|-|TRBV27|-
TGTGCCAGCAGTTTAGGGGGCCCCCTCCACTTT
CASSLGGPLHF
>TRBJ1-1|few|TRBV5-5|TRBD1
TGTGCCAGCAGCCAAGAAACCGGGACAGTCTTTGGGACTGAAGCTTTCTTT
CASSQETGTVFGTEAFF
>TRBJ1-1|-|TRBV13|-
TGTGCCAGCAGCTTTGGTGGGCAGGGGTTTAGGAACACTGAAGCTTTCTTT
CASSFGGQGFRNTEAFF
>TRBJ2-7|-|TRBV11-2|TRBD1
TGTGCCAGCAGCTCCTCCCCCCTTACCGGGACAGGGCCCGAGCAGTACTTC
CASSSSPLTGTGPEQYF
>TRBJ1-5|few|TRBV6-1|-
TGTGCCAGCACTGAGGGGGGGGTGGGGAATCAGCCCCAGCATTTT
CASTEGGVGNQPQHF
>TRBJ1-3|-|TRBV5-6|TRBD1
TGTGCCAGCAGTTCGGGACAGGCGGGAGGAAACACCATATATTTT
CASSSGQAGGNTIYF
>TRBJ1-5|-|TRBV19|-
TGTGCCAGTAGTCCAACAGGACCTAGCAATCAGCCCCAGCATTTT
CASSPTGPSNQPQHF
>TRBJ2-1|few|TRBV7-9|-
TGTGCCAGCAGGGGGATAAGAGGGTCCTACAATGAGCAGTTCTTC
CASRGIRGSYNEQFF
>TRBJ2-1|few|TRBV5-1|-
TGCGCCAGCAGCCTGGGGCAAGACATTAATGAGCAGTTCTTC
CASSLGQDINEQFF
>TRBJ2-7|few|TRBV30|TRBD1
TGTGCCTGGCAGGGGGCAGGTGCAGCGGAGACCTACGAGCAGTACTTC
CAWQGAGAAETYEQYF
>TRBJ2-3|few|TRBV18|-
TGTGCCAGCTCACTCGGGGCAGATACGCAGTATTTT
CASSLGADTQYF
>TRBJ2-1|few|TRBV7-8|TRBD2
TGTGCCAGCACCTCAAGCCCCACCGGGACTAGCGGGAGTTCCTACAATGAGCAGTTCTTC
CASTSSPTGTSGSSYNEQFF
>TRBJ2-4|-|TRBV6-5|-
TGTGCCAGCAGTTCGGGTGTACAGGGAATAAACATTCAGTACTTC
CASSSGVQGINIQYF
>TRBJ2-3|few|TRBV5-8|TRBD2
TGTGCCAGCAGCTATCGAGCGGGAGTGAGGACAGATACGCAGTATTTT
CASSYRAGVRTDTQYF
>TRBJ2-5|-|TRBV29-1|TRBD1
TGCAGCGCTGGGACAGGGGCTTTCCAAGAGACCCAGTACTTC
CSAGTGAFQETQYF
>TRBJ1-1|few|TRBV4-1|TRBD1
TGCGCCAGCAGCCAACAGACAGGGTCCAACACTGAAGCTTTCTTT
CASSQQTGSNTEAFF
>TRBJ1-5|-|TRBV30|-
TGTGCCTGGAGGGGCGTGGGAGCGGATCAGCCCCAGCATTTT
CAWRGVGADQPQHF
>TRBJ1-2|-|TRBV7-9|-
TGTGCCAGCAGCTTAGGAGGAACGAATGGCTACACCTTC
CASSLGGTNGYTF
>TRBJ1-2|-|TRBV6-1|-
TGTGCCAGCAGTGAAGCGCTTACGGGATCTAACTATGGCTACACCTTC
CASSEALTGSNYGYTF
>TRBJ1-5|few|TRBV25-1|TRBD1
TGTGCCAGCAGTGGCATCAGGGGGGATCAGCCCCAGCATTTT
CASSGIRGDQPQHF
>TRBJ1-2|-|TRBV6-5|-
TGTGCCAGCAGTTACGGGGCCAGATCTAACTATGGCTACACCTTC
CASSYGARSNYGYTF
>TRBJ1-2|few|TRBV4-1|TRBD1
TGCGCCAGCAGCCAAGATTCCAGGGGGTATGGCTACACCTTC
CASSQDSRGYGYTF
>TRBJ2-6|-|TRBV27|-
TGTGCCACCGGGGTTTTCTCTGGGGCCAACGTCCTGACTTTC
CATGVFSGANVLTF
>TRBJ2-1|few|TRBV7-9|-
TGTGCCAGCAGCTTTAATAGCGGCAATGAGCAGTTCTTC
CASSFNSGNEQFF
>TRBJ2-5|-|TRBV19|TRBD1
TGTGCCAGTAGATCGGGACAGGGGATGGGGGAGACCCAGTACTTC
CASRSGQGMGETQYF
>TRBJ2-7|-|TRBV10-3|TRBD1
TGTGCCACCCAAATATCCCCGGGACAGGGTCGCTCCTACGAGCAGTACTTC
CATQISPGQGRSYEQYF
>TRBJ2-1|few|TRBV30|-
TGTGCCTGGGTGAGCAGGGTTGGGGGCGATGAGCAGTTCTTC
CAWVSRVGGDEQFF
>TRBJ2-2|-|TRBV6-5|TRBD2
TGTGCCAGCAGTTACTTCAGCGGGAGGAGTACCGGGGAGCTGTTTTTT
CASSYFSGRSTGELFF
>TRBJ2-1|few|TRBV9|TRBD2
TGTGCCAGCAGCCCCGGGAGGGCTGGGAATGAGCAGTTCTTC
CASSPGRAGNEQFF
>TRBJ2-1|-|TRBV11-3|TRBD2
TGTGCCAGCAGCTTAGGGGGCCAGCTAGCGGTTATCAATGAGCAGTTCTTC
CASSLGGQLAVINEQFF
>TRBJ1-2|-|TRBV25-1|TRBD1
TGTGCCAGCAGTGCCACACGGGACAGGGGCGCTAACTATGGCTACACCTTC
CASSATRDRGANYGYTF
>TRBJ2-3|-|TRBV9|TRBD2
TGTGCCAGCAGTGAAACTAGCGGGAGGGCCGGGGATACGCAGTATTTT
CASSETSGRAGDTQYF
>TRBJ2-6|-|TRBV7-2|-
TGTGCCAGCAGCCATGGCACAGGCTGGCGGGCCAACGTCCTGACTTTC
CASSHGTGWRANVLTF
>TRBJ2-2|few|TRBV27|TRBD1
TGTGCCAGCGTCCACCTCGGACAGGCTGGGGGCAGGGAGCTGTTTTTT
CASVHLGQAGGRELFF
>TRBJ1-2|-|TRBV7-3|-
TGTGCCAGCAGCTCGGACTCCAGCTATGGCTACACCTTC
CASSSDSSYGYTF